This is a list of T cell receptor beta chains from one sample in a study of cytomegalovirus exposure and HLA in healthy donors. The repertoire was sequenced with immunoSEQ multiplex PCR; TCRdb's copy has only in-frame clones and lacks some. The sample yields 110,000 to 150,000 clones, approximately 80% seen once. The sample was PBMCs. These TCRs come from a woman between 40 and 50 years old in good health and CMV-seronegative. Both conserved end residues are part of each CDR3. The D gene is left open where the match is weak. Clone sizes are given selectively: once, few, many, or a class where the clone is expanded.

d_call clone_size j_call v_call cdr3_aa cdr3_nt
TRBD1 NA TRBJ1-3 TRBV27 CASSISAGTVISGNTIYF TGTGCCAGCAGTATATCGGCCGGGACAGTAATCTCTGGAAACACCATATATTTT
NA few TRBJ1-1 TRBV6-4 CASSDTNTEAFF TGTGCCAGCAGTGACACTAACACTGAAGCTTTCTTT
TRBD2 NA TRBJ2-1 TRBV4-1 CASSQEGLAGPYNEQFF TGCGCCAGCAGCCAAGAGGGACTAGCGGGGCCTTACAATGAGCAGTTCTTC
NA NA TRBJ1-3 TRBV9 CASSVGQISGNTIYF TGTGCCAGCAGCGTCGGACAGATATCTGGAAACACCATATATTTT
NA few TRBJ2-2 TRBV6-4 CASSDSSRAVGELFF TGTGCCAGCAGTGACTCTTCCAGGGCTGTCGGGGAGCTGTTTTTT
TRBD1 once TRBJ1-1 TRBV4-2 CASSPFSSGRGHNMNTEAFF TGTGCCAGCAGCCCCTTCTCGTCGGGCAGGGGGCATAACATGAACACTGAAGCTTTCTTT
TRBD1 NA TRBJ1-4 TRBV5-4 CASSLWDSATNEKLFF TGTGCCAGCAGCTTGTGGGACAGCGCAACTAATGAAAAACTGTTTTTT
NA few TRBJ1-6 TRBV27 CASSTHVQGKNSPLHF TGTGCCAGCAGTACGCATGTACAGGGAAAAAATTCACCCCTCCACTTT
TRBD1 NA TRBJ1-4 TRBV7-6 CASTEPGQGNEKLFF TGTGCCAGCACCGAACCCGGACAGGGGAATGAAAAACTGTTTTTT
TRBD1 NA TRBJ1-2 TRBV9 CASSSQGASNYGYTF TGTGCCAGCAGCTCACAGGGGGCATCCAACTATGGCTACACCTTC
NA NA TRBJ2-2 TRBV11-3 CASSPRVTGELFF TGTGCCAGCAGCCCCCGGGTTACCGGGGAGCTGTTTTTT
NA NA TRBJ1-4 TRBV10-3 CAISEREKLFF TGTGCCATCAGTGAACGGGAAAAACTGTTTTTT
NA NA TRBJ1-1 TRBV6-6 CASIHRTLNTEAFF TGTGCCAGCATCCACAGGACCTTGAACACTGAAGCTTTCTTT
TRBD1 NA TRBJ2-5 TRBV28 CAGTQGGGETQYF TGTGCCGGCACCCAAGGGGGCGGAGAGACCCAGTACTTC
NA NA TRBJ2-7 TRBV6-1 CASSEIRTYEQYF TGTGCCAGCAGTGAGATCAGGACCTACGAGCAGTACTTC
NA NA TRBJ1-3 TRBV27 CASSSQILWRGASGNTIYF TGTGCCAGCAGTTCGCAAATCCTCTGGAGGGGAGCGTCTGGAAACACCATATATTTT
NA NA TRBJ2-3 TRBV5-4 CASSFIRDTQYF TGTGCCAGCAGCTTTATTAGAGATACGCAGTATTTT
TRBD1 NA TRBJ1-1 TRBV5-1 CASSPRGRPTEAFF TGCGCCAGCAGCCCCAGGGGGCGCCCCACTGAAGCTTTCTTT
NA NA TRBJ1-2 TRBV25-1 CASSVTGMDYGYTF TGTGCCAGCAGTGTTACAGGGATGGACTATGGCTACACCTTC
NA few TRBJ1-4 TRBV4-2 CASTPSEGSDEKLFF TGTGCCAGCACCCCGTCTGAAGGAAGCGATGAAAAACTGTTTTTT